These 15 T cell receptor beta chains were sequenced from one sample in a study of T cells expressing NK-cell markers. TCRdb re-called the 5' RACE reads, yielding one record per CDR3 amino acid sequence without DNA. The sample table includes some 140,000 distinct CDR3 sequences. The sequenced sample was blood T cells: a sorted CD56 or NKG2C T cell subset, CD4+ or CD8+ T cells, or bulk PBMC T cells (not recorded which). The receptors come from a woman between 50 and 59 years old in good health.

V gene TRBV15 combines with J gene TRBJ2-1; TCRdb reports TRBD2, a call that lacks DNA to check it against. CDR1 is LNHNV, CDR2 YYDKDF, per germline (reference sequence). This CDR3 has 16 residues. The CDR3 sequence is CATSRDGGGSYNEQFF.

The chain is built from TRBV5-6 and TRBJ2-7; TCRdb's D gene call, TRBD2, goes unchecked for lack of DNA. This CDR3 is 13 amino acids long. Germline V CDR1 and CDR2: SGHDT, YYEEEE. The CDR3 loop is CASSPTGDYEQYF.

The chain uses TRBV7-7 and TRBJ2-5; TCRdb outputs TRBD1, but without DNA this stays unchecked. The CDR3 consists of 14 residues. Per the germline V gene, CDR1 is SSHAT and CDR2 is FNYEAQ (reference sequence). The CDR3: CASSNAQGLETQYF.

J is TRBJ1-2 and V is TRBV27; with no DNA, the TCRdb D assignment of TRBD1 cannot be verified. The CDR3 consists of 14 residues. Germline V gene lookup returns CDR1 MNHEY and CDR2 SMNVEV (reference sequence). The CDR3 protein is CASSLDRGLRGYTF.

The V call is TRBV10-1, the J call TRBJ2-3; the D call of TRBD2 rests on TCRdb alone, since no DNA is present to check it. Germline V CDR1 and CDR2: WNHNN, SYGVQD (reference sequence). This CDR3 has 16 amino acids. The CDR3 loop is CASSWTSGSATDTQYF.

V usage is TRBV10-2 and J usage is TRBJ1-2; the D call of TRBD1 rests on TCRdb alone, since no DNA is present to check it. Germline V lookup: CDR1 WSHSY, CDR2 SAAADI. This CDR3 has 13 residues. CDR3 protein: CASNGQGDDGYTF.

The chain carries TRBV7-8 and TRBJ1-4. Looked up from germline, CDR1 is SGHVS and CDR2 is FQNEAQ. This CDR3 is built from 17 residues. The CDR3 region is CASSLEVPRQLNEKLFF.

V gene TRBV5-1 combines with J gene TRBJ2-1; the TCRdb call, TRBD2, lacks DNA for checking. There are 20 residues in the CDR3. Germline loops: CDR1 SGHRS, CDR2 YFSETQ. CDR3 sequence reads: CASSLDPPPTSGIFVNEQFF. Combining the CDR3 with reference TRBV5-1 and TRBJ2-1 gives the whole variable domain KAGVTQTPRYLIKTRGQQVTLSCSPISGHRSVSWYQQTPGQGLQFLFEYFSETQRNKGNFPGRFSGRQFSNSRSEMNVSTLELGDSALYLCASSLDPPPTSGIFVNEQFFGPGTRLTVL.

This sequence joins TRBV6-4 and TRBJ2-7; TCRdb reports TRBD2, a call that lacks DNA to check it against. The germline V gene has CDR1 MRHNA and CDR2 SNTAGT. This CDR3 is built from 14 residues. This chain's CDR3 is CASSAWADRGEQYF.

CDR3 amino acids: CASSLDRTGFDYGYTF. The V gene is TRBV7-8, the J gene TRBJ1-2; TCRdb returns TRBD1, unconfirmable since there is no DNA. Germline loops: CDR1 SGHVS, CDR2 FQNEAQ. CDR3 size: 16 residues.

The CDR3 reads CASSQEGERGADTQYF. V gene TRBV3-1 combines with J gene TRBJ2-3; TCRdb's D call of TRBD2 is untestable without DNA. This CDR3 is 16 amino acids long. Germline loops: CDR1 LGHDT, CDR2 YNNKEL (reference sequence).

The CDR3 loop is CASSSLHSYEQYF. The chain joins TRBV7-9 to TRBJ2-7. CDR3 length equals 13 residues. From germline, CDR1 is SEHNR and CDR2 FQNEAQ (reference sequence).

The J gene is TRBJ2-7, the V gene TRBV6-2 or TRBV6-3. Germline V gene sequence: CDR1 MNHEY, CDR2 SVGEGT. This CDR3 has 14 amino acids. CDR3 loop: CASSHPTQVSEQYF.

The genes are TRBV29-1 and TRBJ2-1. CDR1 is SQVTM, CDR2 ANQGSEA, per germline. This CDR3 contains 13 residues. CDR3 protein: CSVDKVAGDEQFF.

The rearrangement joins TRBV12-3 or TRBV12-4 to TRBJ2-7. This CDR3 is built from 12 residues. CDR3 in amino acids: CASSLEHYEQYF.